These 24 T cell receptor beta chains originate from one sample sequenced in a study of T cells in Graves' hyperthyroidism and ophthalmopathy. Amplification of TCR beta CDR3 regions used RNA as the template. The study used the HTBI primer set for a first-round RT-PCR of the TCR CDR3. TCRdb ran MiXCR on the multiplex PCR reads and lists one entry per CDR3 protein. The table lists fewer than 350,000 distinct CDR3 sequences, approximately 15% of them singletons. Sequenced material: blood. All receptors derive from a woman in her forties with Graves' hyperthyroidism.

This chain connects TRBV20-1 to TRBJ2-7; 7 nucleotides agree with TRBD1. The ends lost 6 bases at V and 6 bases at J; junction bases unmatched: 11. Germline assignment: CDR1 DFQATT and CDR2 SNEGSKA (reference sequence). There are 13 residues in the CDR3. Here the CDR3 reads CSALTPTGAEQYF. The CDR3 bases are TGCAGTGCCCTCACCCCCACAGGGGCCGAGCAGTACTTC.

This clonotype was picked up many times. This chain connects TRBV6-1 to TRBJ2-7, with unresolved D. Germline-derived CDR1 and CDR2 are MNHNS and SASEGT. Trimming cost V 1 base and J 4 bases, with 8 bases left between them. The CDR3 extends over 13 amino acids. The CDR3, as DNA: TGTGCCAGCAGTGAAGGTCACGGTTACGAGCAGTACTTC. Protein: CASSEGHGYEQYF.

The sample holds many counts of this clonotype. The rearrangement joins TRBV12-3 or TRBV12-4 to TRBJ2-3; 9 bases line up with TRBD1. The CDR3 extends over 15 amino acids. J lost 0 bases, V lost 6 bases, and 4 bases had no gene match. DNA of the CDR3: TGTGCCAGCAGCGGGACAGGGAAAAGCACAGATACGCAGTATTTT. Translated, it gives CASSGTGKSTDTQYF.

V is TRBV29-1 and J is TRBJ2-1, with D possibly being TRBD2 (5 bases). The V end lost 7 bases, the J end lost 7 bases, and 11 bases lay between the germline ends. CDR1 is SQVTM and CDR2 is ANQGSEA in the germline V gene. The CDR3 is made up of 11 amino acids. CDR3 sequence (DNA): TGCAGCGCTGGACTCTTGAATGAGCAGTTCTTC. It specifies CSAGLLNEQFF.

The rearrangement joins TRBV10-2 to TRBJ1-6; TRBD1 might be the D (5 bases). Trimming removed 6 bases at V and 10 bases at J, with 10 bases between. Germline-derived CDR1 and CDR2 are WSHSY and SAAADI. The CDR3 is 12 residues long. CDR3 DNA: TGCGCCAGCAGGGGGGGGACCTCACCCCTCCACTTT. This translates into CASRGGTSPLHF.

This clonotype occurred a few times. The CDR3 protein is CASSPPGQGTNEQYF. The CDR3 bases are TGTGCCAGCTCACCACCGGGACAGGGCACCAACGAGCAGTACTTC. The chain combines TRBV18 with TRBJ2-7, with 9 nucleotides matching TRBD1. With 0 bases clipped from V and 5 bases from J, the junction kept 5 bases outside the gene matches. The length of the CDR3 is 15 residues. Germline values: CDR1 KGHSH, CDR2 LQKENI.

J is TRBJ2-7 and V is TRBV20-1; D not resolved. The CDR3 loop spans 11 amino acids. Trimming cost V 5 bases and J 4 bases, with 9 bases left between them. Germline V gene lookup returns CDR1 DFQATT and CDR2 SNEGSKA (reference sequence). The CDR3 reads CSAPESYEQYF. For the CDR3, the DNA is TGCAGTGCTCCCGAGAGTTACGAGCAGTACTTC.

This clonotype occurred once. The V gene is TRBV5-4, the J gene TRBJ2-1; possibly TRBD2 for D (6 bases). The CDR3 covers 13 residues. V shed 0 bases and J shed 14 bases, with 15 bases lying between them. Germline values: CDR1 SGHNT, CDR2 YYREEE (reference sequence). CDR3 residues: CASSLGAGTSEFF. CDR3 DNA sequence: TGTGCCAGCAGCTTGGGGGCGGGAACCTCTGAGTTCTTC.

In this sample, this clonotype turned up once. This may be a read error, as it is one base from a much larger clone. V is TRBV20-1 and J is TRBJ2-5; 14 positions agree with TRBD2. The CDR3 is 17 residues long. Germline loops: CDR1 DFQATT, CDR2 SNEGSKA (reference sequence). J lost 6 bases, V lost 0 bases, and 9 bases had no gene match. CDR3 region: CSARDIRLAGGRQTQYF. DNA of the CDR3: TGCAGTGCTAGAGATATTAGACTAGCGGGAGGGCGTCAGACCCAGTACTTC.

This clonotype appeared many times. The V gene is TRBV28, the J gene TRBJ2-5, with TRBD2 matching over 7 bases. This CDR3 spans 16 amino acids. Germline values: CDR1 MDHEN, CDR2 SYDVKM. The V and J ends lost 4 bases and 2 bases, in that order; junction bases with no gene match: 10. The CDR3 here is CASSSSEVGGQETQYF. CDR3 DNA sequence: TGTGCCAGCAGTTCTAGTGAGGTCGGGGGGCAAGAGACCCAGTACTTC.

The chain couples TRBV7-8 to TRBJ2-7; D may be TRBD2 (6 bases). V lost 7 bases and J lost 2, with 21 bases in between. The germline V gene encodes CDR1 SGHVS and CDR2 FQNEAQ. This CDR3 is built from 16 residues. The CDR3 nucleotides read TGTGCCAGCAACTTGGAAATAGGGCGGGGCCCCTACGAGCAGTACTTC. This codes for CASNLEIGRGPYEQYF.

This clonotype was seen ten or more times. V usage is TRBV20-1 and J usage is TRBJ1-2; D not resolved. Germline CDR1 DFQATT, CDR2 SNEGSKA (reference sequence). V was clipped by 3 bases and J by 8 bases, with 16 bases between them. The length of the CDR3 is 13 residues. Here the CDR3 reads CSASGTDGTGYTF. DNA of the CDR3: TGCAGTGCTAGCGGCACGGATGGAACAGGCTACACCTTC.

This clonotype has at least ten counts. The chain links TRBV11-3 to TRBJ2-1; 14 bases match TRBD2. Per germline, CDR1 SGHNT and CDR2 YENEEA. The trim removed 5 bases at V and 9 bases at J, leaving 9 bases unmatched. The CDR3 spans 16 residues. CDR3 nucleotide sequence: TGTGCCAGCAGCACGGCCGGGACTAGCGGGAGTGGTGAGCAGTTCTTC. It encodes CASSTAGTSGSGEQFF.

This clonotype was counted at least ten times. The CDR3 spells CASSEGSVGTDTQYF. The CDR3 nucleotides read TGTGCCAGCTCTGAGGGAAGTGTCGGCACAGATACGCAGTATTTT. V usage is TRBV6-1 and J usage is TRBJ2-3; D is perhaps TRBD2 (5 bases). This CDR3 spans 15 amino acids. Germline values: CDR1 MNHNS, CDR2 SASEGT. V lost 8 bases, J lost 1 base, and 16 bases lay in between.

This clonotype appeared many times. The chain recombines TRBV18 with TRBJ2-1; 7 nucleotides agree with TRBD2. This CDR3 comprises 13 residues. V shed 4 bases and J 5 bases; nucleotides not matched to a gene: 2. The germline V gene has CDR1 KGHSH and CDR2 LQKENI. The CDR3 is CASSQTSDNEQFF. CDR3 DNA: TGTGCCAGCTCACAAACTAGCGACAATGAGCAGTTCTTC.

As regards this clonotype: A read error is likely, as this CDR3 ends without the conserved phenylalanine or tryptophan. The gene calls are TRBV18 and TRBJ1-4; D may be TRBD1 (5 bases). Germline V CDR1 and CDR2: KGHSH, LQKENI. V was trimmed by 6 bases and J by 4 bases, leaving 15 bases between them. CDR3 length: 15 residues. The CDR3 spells CASSPLEGFNEKLFS. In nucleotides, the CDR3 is TGTGCCAGCTCCCCCCTGGAGGGGTTTAATGAAAAACTGTTTTCT.

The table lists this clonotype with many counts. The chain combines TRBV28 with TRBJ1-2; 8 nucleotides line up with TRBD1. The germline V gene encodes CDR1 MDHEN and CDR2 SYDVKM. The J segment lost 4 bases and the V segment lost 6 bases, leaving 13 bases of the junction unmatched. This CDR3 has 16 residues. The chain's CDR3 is CASRYTQGAQGYGYTF. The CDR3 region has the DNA TGTGCCAGCAGATACACTCAGGGGGCGCAAGGCTATGGCTACACCTTC.

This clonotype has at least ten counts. The DNA for the CDR3 is TGTGCCAGCAGCTTATCAGCGGAAGAGACCCAGTACTTC. It yields the protein CASSLSAEETQYF. The rearrangement joins TRBV7-9 to TRBJ2-5; maybe TRBD2 (5 bases). V was shortened by 2 bases and J by 3 bases, with 7 bases between the two germline ends. The CDR3 covers 13 residues. Germline V gene lookup returns CDR1 SEHNR and CDR2 FQNEAQ (reference sequence).

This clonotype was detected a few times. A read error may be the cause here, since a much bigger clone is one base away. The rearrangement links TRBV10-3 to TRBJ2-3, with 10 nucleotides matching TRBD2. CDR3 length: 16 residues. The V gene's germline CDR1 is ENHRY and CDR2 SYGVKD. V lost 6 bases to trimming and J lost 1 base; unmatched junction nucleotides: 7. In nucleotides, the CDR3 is TGTGCCATCAGCGGGACTAGCGAGATGGGCACAGATACGCAGTATTTT. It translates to CAISGTSEMGTDTQYF.

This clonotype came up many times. CDR3 residues: CASSPGGQLNTEAFF. The CDR3 DNA reads TGTGCCAGTAGTCCCGGGGGACAGTTGAACACTGAAGCTTTCTTT. The chain has TRBV19 and TRBJ1-1; 7 bases are a match to TRBD1. Germline V lookup: CDR1 LNHDA, CDR2 SQIVND (reference sequence). The CDR3 length is 15 residues. V lost 5 bases to trimming and J lost 0 bases; unmatched junction nucleotides: 6.

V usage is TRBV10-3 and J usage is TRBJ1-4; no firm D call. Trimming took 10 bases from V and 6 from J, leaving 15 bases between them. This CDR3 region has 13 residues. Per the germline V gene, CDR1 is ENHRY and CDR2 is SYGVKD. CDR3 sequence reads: CATRIIQDEKLFF. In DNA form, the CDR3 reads TGTGCCACGCGGATCATCCAGGATGAAAAACTGTTTTTT.

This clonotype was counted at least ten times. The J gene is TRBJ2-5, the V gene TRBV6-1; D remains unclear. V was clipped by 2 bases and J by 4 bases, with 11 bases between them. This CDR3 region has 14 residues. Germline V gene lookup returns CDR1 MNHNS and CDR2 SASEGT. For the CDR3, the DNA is TGTGCCAGCAGTGAATTCTGGGCTTCAGAGACCCAGTACTTC. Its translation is CASSEFWASETQYF.

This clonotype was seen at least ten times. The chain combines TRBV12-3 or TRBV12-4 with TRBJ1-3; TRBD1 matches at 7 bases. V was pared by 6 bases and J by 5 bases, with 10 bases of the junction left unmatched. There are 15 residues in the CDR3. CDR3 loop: CASSPNRGGRNTIYF. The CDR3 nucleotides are TGTGCCAGCAGCCCCAACAGGGGAGGCCGAAACACCATATATTTT.

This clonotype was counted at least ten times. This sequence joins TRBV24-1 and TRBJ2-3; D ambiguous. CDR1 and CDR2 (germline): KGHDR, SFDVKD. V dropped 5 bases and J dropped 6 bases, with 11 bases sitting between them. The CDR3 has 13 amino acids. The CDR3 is CATSALLRDTQYF. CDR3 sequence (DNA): TGTGCCACCAGTGCCCTGCTCAGGGATACGCAGTATTTT.